These T cell receptor beta chains were read from a single sample in a study of blood T cell repertoires in COVID-19. Using immunoSEQ multiplex PCR, the repertoire was profiled, and TCRdb retains in-frame clones only, with some absent. The sample records 150,000 to 200,000 clones, about 79% being singletons. The sequenced sample was peripheral blood. The receptors shown here come from a woman in her sixties or seventies with acute or convalescent COVID-19. The CDR3 runs from the conserved cysteine through the conserved F or W. Each record gives: clone size, V gene, D gene, J gene, CDR3 DNA, CDR3 protein. D genes are given only for firm matches. Size tells how often a clone was seen (once, few, many) or the class of an expanded clone, and some rows leave it out.

-	TRBV5-1	TRBD1	TRBJ1-6	TGCGCCAGCAGGAGGGACAGGGGTTTGGTTAATTCACCCCTCCACTTT	CASRRDRGLVNSPLHF
-	TRBV19	TRBD1	TRBJ1-4	TGTGCCAGTAGTATCTTCGCGACAGGGGGCGAAAAACTGTTTTTT	CASSIFATGGEKLFF
-	TRBV7-3	-	TRBJ2-7	TGTGCCAGCAGCTTGGGTGGGAGAACGTCCGAGCAGTACTTC	CASSLGGRTSEQYF
-	TRBV19	TRBD1	TRBJ2-3	TGTGCCAGTAGTCCCGGGACAGGGGAAGTTTGGGATACGCAGTATTTT	CASSPGTGEVWDTQYF
-	TRBV19	TRBD1	TRBJ2-5	TGTGCCAGTAGTACCCGGACAGGGGCTAAAGAGACCCAGTACTTC	CASSTRTGAKETQYF
few	TRBV5-6	TRBD2	TRBJ2-1	TGTGCCAGCAGCTTGGCGGCTAGCGGGAGGGCCGGGAATGAGCAGTTCTTC	CASSLAASGRAGNEQFF
once	TRBV30	-	TRBJ2-5	TGTGCCTGGAGTGGCGGTCGTCGAGAGACCCAGTACTTC	CAWSGGRRETQYF
-	TRBV28	-	TRBJ1-5	TGTGCCAGCAGTTTAGCTTCCGGGGGTTGGGGTAACCAGCCCCAGCATTTT	CASSLASGGWGNQPQHF
-	TRBV5-6	TRBD1	TRBJ1-1	TGTGCCAGCAGCTGGGACAGTGGTACCGAAGCTTTCTTT	CASSWDSGTEAFF
-	TRBV12-5	-	TRBJ2-5	TGTGCTAGTGGTCCTGGGGGAGGGACCCAGTACTTC	CASGPGGGTQYF
-	TRBV5-4	-	TRBJ1-2	TGTGCCAGCAGCTTGTGGAACAGGGCGGACTATGGCTACACCTTC	CASSLWNRADYGYTF
-	TRBV2	TRBD1	TRBJ1-2	TGTGCCAGCAGTACCCGGGACAGGGGAGAGGTTGGCTACACCTTC	CASSTRDRGEVGYTF
-	TRBV10-3	-	TRBJ2-3	TGTGCCATCAGTGCCCCCGATAAGGGGCGGACAGATACGCAGTATTTT	CAISAPDKGRTDTQYF
-	TRBV30	TRBD2	TRBJ2-7	TGTGCCTGGACGGTAGCGGGAGGCTTATACGAGCAGTACTTC	CAWTVAGGLYEQYF
-	TRBV29-1	-	TRBJ2-5	TGCAGCGTTGAAACTAGTGAGACCCAGTACTTC	CSVETSETQYF
-	TRBV2	TRBD1	TRBJ1-5	TGTGCCAGCAGGCCTGACAGGGGGAGTCAGCCCCAGCATTTT	CASRPDRGSQPQHF
-	TRBV5-1	-	TRBJ2-2	TGCGCCAGCAGCCCGGACACGAACACCGGGGAGCTGTTTTTT	CASSPDTNTGELFF
-	TRBV5-1	-	TRBJ2-1	TGCGCCAGCAGCTTGCAATCGGGCTCCTACAATGAGCAGTTCTTC	CASSLQSGSYNEQFF
-	TRBV19	-	TRBJ2-4	TGTGCCAGTAGTATAACCAGGGGAGACATTCAGTACTTC	CASSITRGDIQYF
-	TRBV7-2	-	TRBJ2-5	TGTGCCAGCAGCTTAGTAGTCGAACGGACCCAGTACTTC	CASSLVVERTQYF
-	TRBV29-1	TRBD2	TRBJ2-3	TGCAGCGCAGACGGGAGGGCGACAGATACGCAGTATTTT	CSADGRATDTQYF
-	TRBV6-6	-	TRBJ1-1	TGTGCCAGCAGCGACCCGCCCATCGGGACGGGAGACTTT	CASSDPPIGTGDF
-	TRBV19	-	TRBJ2-5	TGTGCCAGTAGTAACGACCGGGTGACCCAGTACTTC	CASSNDRVTQYF
once	TRBV19	-	TRBJ2-4	TGTGCCAGTAGTAGAGTGTTGGAGCGGGCCAAAAACATTCAGTACTTC	CASSRVLERAKNIQYF
-	TRBV20-1	-	TRBJ2-1	TGCAGTGCTCCCGGAGGCAATGAGCAGTTCTTC	CSAPGGNEQFF
-	TRBV5-1	TRBD1	TRBJ1-2	TGCGCCAGCAGCTTACAGGGGGATGGCGGCTACACCTTC	CASSLQGDGGYTF
-	TRBV29-1	TRBD1	TRBJ1-1	TGCAGCGTCGACAGGGGGGGAAACACTGAAGCTTTCTTT	CSVDRGGNTEAFF
few	TRBV7-2	TRBD2	TRBJ2-7	TGTGCCAGCAGCTTATCGGCCAGCGCGGGAGGTTACGAGCAGTACTTC	CASSLSASAGGYEQYF
few	TRBV24-1	TRBD1	TRBJ2-1	TGTGCCACCAGTGATCCCCGGGACAGGGGAGGGGAGAATGAGCAGTTCTTC	CATSDPRDRGGENEQFF
once	TRBV10-2	-	TRBJ2-2	TGCGCCAGCAGTGAGTCGGGGGGCACCGGGGAGCTGTTTTTT	CASSESGGTGELFF
few	TRBV7-2	-	TRBJ1-4	TGTGCCAGCAGCCCCGGGGGGGGAATCTATGAAAAACTGTTTTTT	CASSPGGGIYEKLFF
-	TRBV7-2	TRBD2	TRBJ2-5	TGTGCCAGCAGCCTCCCACGGGGGGGGGCTGAGACCCAGTACTTC	CASSLPRGGAETQYF
-	TRBV2	-	TRBJ2-5	TGTGCCAGCAGGGAAGGACGGAGCCAAGAGACCCAGTACTTC	CASREGRSQETQYF
-	TRBV4-1	TRBD1	TRBJ2-1	TGCGCCAGCAGCCAAGTTGAGGGGGCCCCGAGCTCCTACAATGAGCAGTTCTTC	CASSQVEGAPSSYNEQFF